The source of this TCR beta chain is a study of blood T cell repertoires in COVID-19 (dated by TCRdb to the early 2020s). The study in broad terms: The collaborator samples originated in the United States, Italy and Spain and spanned the acute and convalescent phases of COVID-19. The material from the prospective study consisted of cDNA or gDNA derived from T cells, B-cell-depleted T cells, or PBMCs. The repertoires were released in a freely available public database meant as a resource for research on the immune response to SARS-CoV-2. Deeply sampled blood TCRbeta repertoires from subjects exposed to, actively infected with, or recovered from COVID-19 were included in the dataset. Where available, HLA class I and class II types were obtained from metadata supplied by the sample provider rather than from assay-based typing. Nearly every sample came with metadata listing a de-identified subject ID, COVID-19 status, age in years and sex. Samples came from the ongoing ImmuneRACE study (first 160 participants) plus 1,254 subjects from 6 global collaborators. Study-wide findings and limitations: How much clinical and demographic metadata was included differed by source and by participant, and the metadata was provided uncurated.

Each collaborating institution followed its own protocols to collect whole blood in K2EDTA tubes. For TCRbeta analysis, collaborator samples were shipped as frozen whole blood, as isolated PBMCs, or as DNA extracted from either sample type. Deletion took 3 bases off V and 6 bases off J, with a span of 14 bases between the germline ends. The cysteine opens and the phenylalanine closes a CDR3 of 14 amino acids. Only CDR3 DNA remains: 42 bases, in frame from the first base. The germline V gene provides CDR1 SGHAT and CDR2 FQNNGV. Comments on this clone: Its antigen is still unknown. No base quality values were provided; no much bigger clone lies one nucleotide off.

TCRbeta CDR3 regions were amplified from genomic DNA by means of the immunoSEQ Assay, a bias-controlled multiplex PCR. The authors' analysis ran thus. Within the assay, amplification of reference gene primers was used to estimate how many nucleated cells each sample contained. Sequence reads were collapsed and filtered to measure the absolute abundance of every unique TCRbeta CDR3 rearrangement. For each sample, productive Simpson clonality was calculated as the square root of Simpson's diversity index across productive rearrangements. In its TCRdb copy, this immuneACCESS table keeps in-frame sequences only and misses some clones. Where compared with another copy, unresolved V genes explain less than half of these, and the others have no known cause. The DNA was the basis for D and trimming; V, J and clone size are from that table. For this sample there are over 95,000 clones; about 87% appear just once. Together, the top ten hold 4% to 5.5% of the sample.

The sequence was collected from a woman aged 45-65 years with acute or convalescent COVID-19. The receptor chain draws on TRBV11-2 and TRBJ1-2; there is no confident call for the D gene. Sequencing input: peripheral blood. The CDR3 region reads CASSFTGLVDGYTF. DNA sequence: TGTGCCAGCAGCTTCACCGGACTAGTCGATGGCTACACCTTC.